One sample yielded the 17 T cell receptor beta chains listed below, sequenced in a study of shared clonotypes between healthy human individuals. Assay: immunoSEQ multiplex PCR; the TCRdb copy retains only in-frame clones and omits some. Found here are approximately 1,500,000 clones, around 98% of them singletons; the top ten hold 0.4% to 0.55%. Sequenced material: naive CD4+ T cells sorted from blood. Subset described: CD45RA+ positively selected. The receptors were sampled from a man younger than 45 in good health.

V is TRBV28 and J is TRBJ2-7, with D hard to call. The germline CDR1 and CDR2 sequences are MDHEN and SYDVKM. V was trimmed by 7 bases and J by 7 bases, leaving 17 bases between them. This CDR3 contains 13 residues. This CDR3 is CASKGYRPEEQYF. Written as DNA, the CDR3 is TGTGCCAGCAAGGGATACCGTCCTGAAGAGCAGTACTTC.

Turning to this clone: Distinct nucleotide sequences in the sample also encode this CDR3. The V and J genes are TRBV5-1 and TRBJ2-3; 7 bases match TRBD2. The V and J ends lost 0 bases and 0 bases, in that order; junction bases with no gene match: 4. Germline V CDR1 and CDR2: SGHRS, YFSETQ. The CDR3 covers 16 residues. CDR3: CASSLEFSGSTDTQYF. The CDR3 DNA reads TGCGCCAGCAGCTTGGAATTTAGCGGGAGCACAGATACGCAGTATTTT.

J is TRBJ1-4 and V is TRBV7-9; D is uncertain. This CDR3 contains 12 residues. The germline CDR1 and CDR2 sequences are SEHNR and FQNEAQ (reference sequence). The V end was cut by 4 bases, the J end by 5 bases, with 5 bases between. The CDR3, as DNA: TGTGCCAGCAGCTCTAAGAATGAAAAACTGTTTTTT. Translating gives CASSSKNEKLFF.

The CDR3 DNA sequence: TGTGCCCAAGGAGGCGGGACTAGAGGCTTAAAAGAGACCCAGTACTTC. This translates into CAQGGGTRGLKETQYF. V usage is TRBV2 and J usage is TRBJ2-5; 8 nucleotides agree with TRBD2. CDR3 length: 16 amino acids. Germline CDR1 and CDR2: SNHLY and FYNNEI. V gave up 11 bases and J gave up 3 bases; unmatched junction bases: 17.

The chain employs TRBV5-4 and TRBJ1-3; weak D call: TRBD1 (5 bases). V lost 1 base to trimming and J lost 7 bases, with 18 bases between them. The CDR3 consists of 16 residues. CDR1 and CDR2 from the germline V gene are SGHNT and YYREEE (reference sequence). As DNA, the CDR3 is TGTGCCAGCAGCTTGCAGGGAAGTTCTTTAAGGAACACCATATATTTT. Its protein is CASSLQGSSLRNTIYF.

This clone was counted once. The genes are TRBV5-8 and TRBJ2-1; D not resolved. The CDR3 spans 14 residues. V gave up 4 bases and J gave up 0 bases, with 8 bases separating them. Germline V lookup: CDR1 SGHTS, CDR2 YDEGEE. Written as DNA, the CDR3 is TGTGCCAGCAGCGCGCCAACCTCCTACAATGAGCAGTTCTTC. Translating gives CASSAPTSYNEQFF.

The rearrangement uses TRBV30 and TRBJ2-3; D gene ambiguous. Germline CDR1 reads GTSNPN; CDR2 reads SVGIG (reference sequence). The V and J ends lost 1 base and 6 bases respectively, with 8 bases between them. The CDR3 runs to 12 residues. The CDR3 DNA reads TGTGCCTGGAGTGCCCGGCGGGATACGCAGTATTTT. Translation: CAWSARRDTQYF.

The chain recombines TRBV5-5 with TRBJ2-3, with TRBD2 matching over 7 bases. Trimming took 6 bases from V and 5 from J; bases not matched to a gene: 18. The germline V gene has CDR1 SGHKS and CDR2 YYEKEE (reference sequence). The CDR3 runs 17 residues. DNA of the CDR3: TGTGCCAGCACCGTGGGAGGGAGTCTCCTTTTTGGAGATACGCAGTATTTT. Its protein is CASTVGGSLLFGDTQYF.

The chain joins TRBV5-1 to TRBJ2-3, with 7 positions matching TRBD1. Looked up from germline, CDR1 is SGHRS and CDR2 is YFSETQ. The CDR3 extends over 13 amino acids. The V and J ends lost 5 bases and 6 bases, in that order; junction bases with no gene match: 6. The CDR3 protein is CASRNEGADTQYF. DNA of the CDR3: TGCGCCAGCAGAAACGAGGGGGCTGATACGCAGTATTTT.

The chain recombines TRBV5-1 with TRBJ2-1; D is unresolved. CDR1 and CDR2 (germline): SGHRS, YFSETQ. The CDR3 runs to 17 residues. V lost 0 bases and J lost 8, with 21 bases in between. The CDR3 sequence: CASSLAFGLASYDEQFF. The DNA of the CDR3 is TGCGCCAGCAGCTTGGCTTTCGGGTTAGCTTCATACGATGAGCAGTTCTTC. The variable domain in full, completed from reference TRBV5-1 and TRBJ2-1, reads KAGVTQTPRYLIKTRGQQVTLSCSPISGHRSVSWYQQTPGQGLQFLFEYFSETQRNKGNFPGRFSGRQFSNSRSEMNVSTLELGDSALYLCASSLAFGLASYDEQFFGPGTRLTVL.

The gene calls are TRBV5-1 and TRBJ2-3, with 14 nucleotides matching TRBD2. V shed 4 bases, J shed 3 bases, and the junction held 4 bases outside the gene matches. Germline V gives CDR1 SGHRS, CDR2 YFSETQ. This CDR3 comprises 16 residues. CDR3 region: CASSRGLAGETDTQYF. The CDR3 nucleotides read TGCGCCAGCAGCCGGGGACTAGCGGGAGAAACAGATACGCAGTATTTT.

The rearrangement joins TRBV5-1 to TRBJ1-1; D gene unclear. Looked up from germline, CDR1 is SGHRS and CDR2 is YFSETQ. The CDR3 length is 17 residues. The germline V and J ends were trimmed by 3 bases and 2 bases, with 20 bases remaining between them. The CDR3 reads CASSSRPSSMGNTEAFF. Here the CDR3 DNA reads TGCGCCAGCAGCTCCCGCCCCTCTTCGATGGGTAACACTGAAGCTTTCTTT.

The chain uses TRBV7-2 and TRBJ2-7; D is ambiguous. The V end lost 1 base, the J end lost 5 bases, and 9 bases lay between the germline ends. This CDR3 spans 13 amino acids. Germline V gives CDR1 SGHTA, CDR2 FQGNSA. CDR3 in amino acids: CASSLVLVHEQYF. In DNA form, the CDR3 reads TGTGCCAGCAGCTTAGTCCTGGTCCACGAGCAGTACTTC.

This chain uses TRBV10-3 with TRBJ2-1; D not certain. Trimming left V 6 bases short and J 5 bases short, with 8 bases between. Germline CDR1 ENHRY, CDR2 SYGVKD. CDR3 size: 12 residues. The DNA for the CDR3 is TGTGCCATCAGGGGGAACGACAATGAGCAGTTCTTC. Translated: CAIRGNDNEQFF.

The chain employs TRBV28 and TRBJ2-1; 9 nucleotides align to TRBD2. This CDR3 is built from 14 residues. The V gene's germline CDR1 is MDHEN and CDR2 SYDVKM. Trimming cost V 2 bases and J 10 bases; bases outside gene matches: 6. The CDR3 region has the DNA TGTGCCAGCAGTTTAGTTAGCGGGGGTAGGGAGCAGTTCTTC. Translating it yields CASSLVSGGREQFF.

CDR3 residues: CASSLRQGGKNIQYF. CDR3 coding DNA: TGTGCCAGCAGCTTGCGGCAGGGGGGCAAAAACATTCAGTACTTC. The chain employs TRBV5-8 and TRBJ2-4; maybe TRBD1 (7 bases). Germline V gene sequence: CDR1 SGHTS, CDR2 YDEGEE. V dropped 1 base and J dropped 3 bases, with 11 bases sitting between them. This CDR3 has 15 amino acids.

The J gene is TRBJ2-1, the V gene TRBV2; TRBD1 matches at 11 bases. V was pared by 4 bases and J by 10 bases, with 6 bases of the junction left unmatched. The CDR3 consists of 14 residues. CDR1 is SNHLY and CDR2 is FYNNEI in the germline V gene. The CDR3 reads CASSVWTGGGEQFF. DNA for the CDR3: TGTGCCAGCAGTGTTTGGACAGGGGGCGGGGAGCAGTTCTTC.